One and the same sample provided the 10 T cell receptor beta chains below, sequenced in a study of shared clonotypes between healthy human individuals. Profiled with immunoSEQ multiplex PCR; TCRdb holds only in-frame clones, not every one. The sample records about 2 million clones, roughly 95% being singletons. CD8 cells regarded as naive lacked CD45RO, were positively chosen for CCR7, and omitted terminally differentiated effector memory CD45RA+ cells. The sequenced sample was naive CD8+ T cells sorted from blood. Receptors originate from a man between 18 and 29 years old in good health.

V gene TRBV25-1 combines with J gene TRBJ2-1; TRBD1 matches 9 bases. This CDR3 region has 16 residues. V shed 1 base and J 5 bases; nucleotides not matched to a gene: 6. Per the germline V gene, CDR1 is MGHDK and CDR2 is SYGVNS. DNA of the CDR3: TGTGCCAGCAGTGAATCTGGACAGGGGATCAACAATGAGCAGTTCTTC. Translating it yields CASSESGQGINNEQFF.

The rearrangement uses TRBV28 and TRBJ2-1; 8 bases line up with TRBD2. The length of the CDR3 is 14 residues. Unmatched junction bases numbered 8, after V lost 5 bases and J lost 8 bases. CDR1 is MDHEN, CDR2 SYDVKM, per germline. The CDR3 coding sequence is TGTGCCAGCAGTCCCAGCGGGGGTGACGATGAGCAGTTCTTC. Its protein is CASSPSGGDDEQFF.

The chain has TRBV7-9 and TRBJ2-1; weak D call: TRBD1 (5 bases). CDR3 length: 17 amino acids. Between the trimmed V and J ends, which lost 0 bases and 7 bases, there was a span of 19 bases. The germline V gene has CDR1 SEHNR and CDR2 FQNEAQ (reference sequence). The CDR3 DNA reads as TGTGCCAGCAGCTTAGCGCCAGGGTTAGTTGTTAAAAATGAGCAGTTCTTC. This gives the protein CASSLAPGLVVKNEQFF.

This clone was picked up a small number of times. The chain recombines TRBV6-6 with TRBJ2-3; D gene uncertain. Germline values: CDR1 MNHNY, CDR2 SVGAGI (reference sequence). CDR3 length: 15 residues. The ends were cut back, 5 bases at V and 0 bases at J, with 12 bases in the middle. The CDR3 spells CASSRLLGSTDTQYF. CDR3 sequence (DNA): TGTGCCAGCAGTCGTCTCCTGGGGAGCACAGATACGCAGTATTTT.

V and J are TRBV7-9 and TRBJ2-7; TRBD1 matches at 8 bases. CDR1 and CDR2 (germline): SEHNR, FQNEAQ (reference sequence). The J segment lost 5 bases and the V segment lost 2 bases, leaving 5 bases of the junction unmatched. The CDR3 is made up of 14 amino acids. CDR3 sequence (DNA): TGTGCCAGCAGCTTACAGGGGGCCGCCCACGAGCAGTACTTC. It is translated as CASSLQGAAHEQYF.

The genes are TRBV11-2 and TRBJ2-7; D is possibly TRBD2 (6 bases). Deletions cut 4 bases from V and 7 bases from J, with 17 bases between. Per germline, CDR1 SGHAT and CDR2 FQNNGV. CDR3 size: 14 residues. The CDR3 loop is CASSYGSGLQEQYF. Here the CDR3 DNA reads TGTGCCAGCAGCTATGGCTCGGGACTCCAAGAGCAGTACTTC.

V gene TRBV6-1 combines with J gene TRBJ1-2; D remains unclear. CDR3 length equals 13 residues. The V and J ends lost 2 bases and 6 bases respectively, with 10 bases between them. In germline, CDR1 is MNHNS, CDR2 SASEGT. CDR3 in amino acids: CASSEIGGNGYTF. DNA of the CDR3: TGTGCCAGCAGTGAAATCGGAGGGAATGGCTACACCTTC.

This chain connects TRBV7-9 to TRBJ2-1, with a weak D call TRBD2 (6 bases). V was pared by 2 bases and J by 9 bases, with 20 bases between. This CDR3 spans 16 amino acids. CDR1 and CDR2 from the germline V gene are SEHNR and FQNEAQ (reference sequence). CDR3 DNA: TGTGCCAGCAGCTTATCATTTGGCCCCTTAGCGGTTGAGCAGTTCTTC. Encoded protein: CASSLSFGPLAVEQFF.

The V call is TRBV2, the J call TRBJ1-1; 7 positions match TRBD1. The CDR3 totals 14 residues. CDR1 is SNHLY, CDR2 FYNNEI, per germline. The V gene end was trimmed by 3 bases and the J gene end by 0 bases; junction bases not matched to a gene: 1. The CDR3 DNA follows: TGTGCCAGCAGTGACGGGACAGTGAACACTGAAGCTTTCTTT. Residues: CASSDGTVNTEAFF.

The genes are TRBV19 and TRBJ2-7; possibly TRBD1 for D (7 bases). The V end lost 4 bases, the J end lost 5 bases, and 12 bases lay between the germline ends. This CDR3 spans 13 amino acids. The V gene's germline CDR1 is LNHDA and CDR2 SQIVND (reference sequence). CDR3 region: CASSTTGEDEQYF. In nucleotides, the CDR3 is TGTGCCAGTAGTACCACAGGGGAGGACGAGCAGTACTTC.